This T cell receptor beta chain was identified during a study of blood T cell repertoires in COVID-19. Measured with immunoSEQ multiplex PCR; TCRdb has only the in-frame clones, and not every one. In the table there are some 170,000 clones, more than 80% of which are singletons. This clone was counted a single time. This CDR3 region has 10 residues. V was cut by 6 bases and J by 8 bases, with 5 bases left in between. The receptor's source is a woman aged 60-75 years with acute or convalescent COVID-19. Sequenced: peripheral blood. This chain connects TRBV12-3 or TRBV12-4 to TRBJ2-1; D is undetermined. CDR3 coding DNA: TGTGCCAGCAGCCAATATGAGCAGTTCTTC. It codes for CASSQYEQFF.